Listed here are 27 T cell receptor beta chains from one sample, sequenced in a study of blood T cell repertoires in COVID-19. The repertoire was sequenced with immunoSEQ multiplex PCR; TCRdb's copy has only in-frame clones and lacks some. The repertoire has 90,000 to 150,000 clones, around 81% of them found once; the top ten carry under 11%. The material sequenced was peripheral blood. These receptors were taken from a human donor in a cohort sampled during active COVID-19.

This chain connects TRBV19 to TRBJ1-1; no clear D gene. V was cut by 0 bases and J by 3 bases, with 8 bases left in between. Germline values: CDR1 LNHDA, CDR2 SQIVND (reference sequence). The CDR3 runs 14 residues. DNA of the CDR3: TGTGCCAGTAGTATAGATCGCAGGTACACTGAAGCTTTCTTT. The encoded protein is CASSIDRRYTEAFF.

This sequence joins TRBV11-2 and TRBJ1-6; tentatively, D is TRBD1 (6 bases). Germline-derived CDR1 and CDR2 are SGHAT and FQNNGV. The CDR3 is 14 amino acids. Deletions cut 2 bases from V and 7 bases from J, with 9 bases between. In nucleotides, the CDR3 is TGTGCCAGCAGCTTATTAGGGGGAAATTCACCCCTCCACTTT. Translating it yields CASSLLGGNSPLHF.

The CDR3: CASSRSYRGGEQFF. The CDR3 DNA sequence: TGTGCCAGCAGCCGCTCGTACAGGGGAGGTGAGCAGTTCTTC. The chain couples TRBV7-2 to TRBJ2-1; D may be TRBD1 (7 bases). CDR3 length equals 14 residues. V lost 5 bases and J lost 9, with 17 bases in between. Germline V gives CDR1 SGHTA, CDR2 FQGNSA.

A note on this clone: Other DNA sequences in this sample translate to the same CDR3. This chain joins TRBV28 and TRBJ2-7; D possibly corresponds to TRBD2 (5 bases). The ends were cut back, 2 bases at V and 3 bases at J, with 11 bases in the middle. The CDR3 has 14 amino acids. Germline CDR1 reads MDHEN; CDR2 reads SYDVKM. CDR3 sequence (DNA): TGTGCCAGCAGTTTAAGAGGGTCACTCTACGAGCAGTACTTC. Translating it yields CASSLRGSLYEQYF.

The chain uses TRBV4-2 and TRBJ1-4; the D gene is possibly TRBD1 (6 bases). V lost 0 bases to trimming and J lost 8 bases, with 10 bases between them. The CDR3 covers 14 residues. Germline values: CDR1 LGHNA, CDR2 YNFKEQ. CDR3 amino acids: CASSQDTGHEKLFF. For the CDR3, the DNA is TGTGCCAGCAGCCAAGATACAGGGCACGAAAAACTGTTTTTT.

J is TRBJ2-3 and V is TRBV4-2; the match to TRBD2 covers 10 bases. The CDR3 loop spans 17 amino acids. Trimming took 4 bases from V and 4 from J; bases not matched to a gene: 11. CDR1 LGHNA and CDR2 YNFKEQ come from the germline V gene. CDR3 amino acids: CASSLNPGLANSDTQYF. CDR3 bases: TGTGCCAGCAGCCTCAACCCGGGACTAGCGAACTCAGATACGCAGTATTTT.

The chain has TRBV12-3 or TRBV12-4 and TRBJ1-1, with 7 bases that match TRBD1. The length of the CDR3 is 12 residues. V trimming: 5 bases; J trimming: 11 bases; junction bases outside the gene matches: 8. The CDR3 nucleotides read TGTGCCAGCAGTATAGGGACAGTGGAGGCTTTCTTT. Its translation: CASSIGTVEAFF.

This clone was picked up many times. The chain employs TRBV18 and TRBJ2-7, with 9 bases that match TRBD2. This CDR3 has 16 amino acids. Germline CDR1 and CDR2: KGHSH and LQKENI. V lost 0 bases to trimming and J lost 2 bases; unmatched junction nucleotides: 5. CDR3 region: CASSPPSSGRPYEQYF. The CDR3 DNA sequence: TGTGCCAGCTCACCACCTTCCAGCGGGAGGCCCTACGAGCAGTACTTC. The variable domain in full, completed from reference TRBV18 and TRBJ2-7, reads NAGVMQNPRHLVRRRGQEARLRCSPMKGHSHVYWYRQLPEEGLKFMVYLQKENIIDESGMPKERFSAEFPKEGPSILRIQQVVRGDSAAYFCASSPPSSGRPYEQYFGPGTRLTVT.

V gene TRBV6-6 combines with J gene TRBJ2-6, with D unresolved. This CDR3 is 13 amino acids long. V was pared by 9 bases and J by 1 base, with 7 bases between. Germline CDR1 reads MNHNY; CDR2 reads SVGAGI (reference sequence). The CDR3 DNA reads TGTGCCAGTTCGGTTTCTGGGGCCAACGTCCTGACTTTC. Residues: CASSVSGANVLTF.

This clone showed up just a few times. The gene calls are TRBV28 and TRBJ1-5; the match to TRBD1 covers 8 bases. CDR1 and CDR2 from the germline V gene are MDHEN and SYDVKM. The CDR3 is 17 amino acids. V dropped 5 bases and J dropped 4; count of bases not matched to a gene: 13. The CDR3 spells CASSLDRVSLGNQPQHF. The CDR3, as DNA: TGTGCCAGCAGTCTGGACAGGGTCTCGTTAGGGAATCAGCCCCAGCATTTT.

The genes are TRBV5-1 and TRBJ2-2; TRBD1 agrees at 8 bases. CDR1 and CDR2 from the germline V gene are SGHRS and YFSETQ. J gave up 7 bases and V 4 bases, and 6 bases lay outside the gene matches. This CDR3 has 14 residues. The CDR3 reads CASSTDRGGGELFF. The CDR3 nucleotides are TGCGCCAGCAGCACTGACAGGGGCGGCGGGGAGCTGTTTTTT.

This chain connects TRBV7-8 to TRBJ1-2; D unresolved. Trimming removed 5 bases at V and 4 bases at J, with 20 bases between. The CDR3 is 16 residues long. Germline assignment: CDR1 SGHVS and CDR2 FQNEAQ. The CDR3 reads CASSPVRFTGSYGYTF. For the CDR3, the DNA is TGTGCCAGCAGCCCCGTACGTTTTACCGGGTCCTATGGCTACACCTTC.

The V and J genes are TRBV7-9 and TRBJ1-1; no definite D call. V was cut by 1 base and J by 7 bases, with 7 bases left in between. Germline V CDR1 and CDR2: SEHNR, FQNEAQ (reference sequence). The CDR3 has 12 residues. CDR3 sequence reads: CASSLVRFEAFF. The DNA of the CDR3 is TGTGCCAGCAGCTTAGTCAGATTTGAAGCTTTCTTT.

This rearrangement joins TRBV10-3 to TRBJ1-1, with 8 bases matching TRBD1. V was pared by 4 bases and J by 1 base, with 8 bases of the junction left unmatched. The CDR3 length is 16 residues. CDR1 is ENHRY, CDR2 SYGVKD, per germline. Here the CDR3 reads CAISASVGTGNTEAFF. The DNA for the CDR3 is TGTGCCATCAGTGCTTCTGTCGGGACAGGGAACACTGAAGCTTTCTTT.

The chain employs TRBV19 and TRBJ2-2, with a weak D call TRBD1 (6 bases). CDR1 is LNHDA, CDR2 SQIVND, per germline (reference sequence). This CDR3 region has 15 residues. V was clipped by 4 bases and J by 2 bases, with 11 bases between them. The CDR3 nucleotides are TGTGCCAGTAGTACAGAGGACAGCAACACCGGGGAGCTGTTTTTT. Protein: CASSTEDSNTGELFF.

This clone was observed a handful of times. The chain uses TRBV4-3 and TRBJ1-5; a weak D match, TRBD1 (6 bases). Germline values: CDR1 LGHNA, CDR2 YSLEER. CDR3 length: 15 residues. V gave up 3 bases and J gave up 3 bases, with 12 bases separating them. The CDR3 DNA is TGCGCCAGCAGCCACGATACAGGGATCAATCAGCCCCAGCATTTT. Translating it yields CASSHDTGINQPQHF.

V usage is TRBV5-4 and J usage is TRBJ2-1; D not certain. The length of the CDR3 is 14 residues. V lost 1 base and J 5 bases, leaving 10 bases between the germline ends. Germline-derived CDR1 and CDR2 are SGHNT and YYREEE (reference sequence). The CDR3 bases are TGTGCCAGCAGCTTGAAAGACATCAACAATGAGCAGTTCTTC. This sequence encodes CASSLKDINNEQFF.

This chain links TRBV30 with TRBJ1-6; TRBD1 is a possible D gene (6 bases). Germline V lookup: CDR1 GTSNPN, CDR2 SVGIG (reference sequence). The CDR3 length is 13 residues. V lost 7 bases and J 0 bases, leaving 7 bases between the germline ends. The CDR3 spells CALGGSYNSPLHF. CDR3 bases: TGTGCCTTAGGGGGCTCCTATAATTCACCCCTCCACTTT.

V is TRBV5-4 and J is TRBJ1-2, with a tentative D call TRBD1 (6 bases). V lost 4 bases and J 6 bases, leaving 22 bases between the germline ends. The CDR3 is 16 amino acids. The germline CDR1 and CDR2 sequences are SGHNT and YYREEE (reference sequence). CDR3 DNA: TGTGCCAGCAGCCGGGCCGGGGGGCGTTTGGTGGATGGCTACACCTTC. Protein: CASSRAGGRLVDGYTF.

This clone was found once. The chain joins TRBV4-3 to TRBJ1-2; D gene uncertain. Trimming cost V 1 base and J 4 bases, with 7 bases left between them. The CDR3 sequence is 13 residues long. Germline CDR1 and CDR2: LGHNA and YSLEER. This chain's CDR3 is CASSQGEGYGYTF. As DNA, the CDR3 is TGCGCCAGCAGCCAAGGGGAGGGCTATGGCTACACCTTC.

The chain employs TRBV10-3 and TRBJ2-7, with a tentative D call TRBD2 (5 bases). The V end was cut by 7 bases, the J end by 0 bases, with 7 bases between. The V gene's germline CDR1 is ENHRY and CDR2 SYGVKD. The CDR3 has 12 amino acids. The CDR3 region is CAITDSSYEQYF. The CDR3, as DNA: TGTGCCATCACGGACTCCTCCTACGAGCAGTACTTC.

The rearrangement uses TRBV4-3 and TRBJ1-5; D is undetermined. The CDR3 has 15 amino acids. The V end was cut by 0 bases, the J end by 2 bases, with 8 bases between. Germline V gene sequence: CDR1 LGHNA, CDR2 YSLEER. The CDR3 bases are TGCGCCAGCAGCCAAGATCCTACAGGCAATCAGCCCCAGCATTTT. Residues: CASSQDPTGNQPQHF.

This clone has only one observation. The J gene is TRBJ1-5, the V gene TRBV6-5, with 9 bases matching TRBD1. Germline V gives CDR1 MNHEY, CDR2 SVGAGI. This CDR3 contains 16 residues. V lost 4 bases, J lost 2 bases, and 6 bases stayed unmatched. The CDR3 here is CASSSIDRGGNQPQHF. CDR3 in DNA: TGTGCCAGCAGTTCTATCGACAGGGGGGGCAATCAGCCCCAGCATTTT.

The V call is TRBV28, the J call TRBJ1-4, with D unclear. V was cut by 2 bases and J by 8 bases, with 12 bases left in between. Germline V lookup: CDR1 MDHEN, CDR2 SYDVKM. There are 14 residues in the CDR3. CDR3 coding DNA: TGTGCCAGCAGTTTAGGCGGGCCGGAGGAAAAACTGTTTTTT. It yields the protein CASSLGGPEEKLFF.

This chain joins TRBV6-1 and TRBJ2-3; 8 nucleotides align to TRBD1. The CDR3 covers 18 residues. The V gene's germline CDR1 is MNHNS and CDR2 SASEGT. Trimming at V came to 2 bases and at J to 12 bases, leaving 22 bases not matched to a gene. CDR3 nucleotide sequence: TGTGCCAGCAGTGAATCATCCCGGACAGGGTGGGACTCTACTAGTCAGTATTTT. Protein: CASSESSRTGWDSTSQYF.

V and J are TRBV5-1 and TRBJ2-6; D is possibly TRBD1 (5 bases). V lost 0 bases and J 4 bases, leaving 8 bases between the germline ends. Germline CDR1 reads SGHRS; CDR2 reads YFSETQ. The CDR3 has 15 residues. DNA for the CDR3: TGCGCCAGCAGCTTGGCCAGGGCGGGGGCCAACGTCCTGACTTTC. Its protein is CASSLARAGANVLTF.

This chain links TRBV27 with TRBJ1-6; D gene unclear. Germline CDR1 is MNHEY and CDR2 is SMNVEV (reference sequence). The CDR3 is 14 amino acids. With 4 bases removed from V and 4 bases from J, the gap between germline ends came to 8 bases. CDR3: CASSSRHYNSPLHF. In nucleotides, the CDR3 is TGTGCCAGCAGTTCCCGACATTATAATTCACCCCTCCACTTT.